The 16 T cell receptor beta chains presented below share a single source sample, sequenced in a study of blood T cell repertoires in COVID-19. Produced via immunoSEQ multiplex PCR; TCRdb's table is partial and in-frame only. Of roughly 450,000 clones listed, around 91% are singletons. The sequencing sample was made of PBMCs or T cells enriched from blood (not recorded which). The receptors derive from a man aged 18 to 29 who had recovered from COVID-19.

The chain carries TRBV12-3 or TRBV12-4 and TRBJ1-2; a possible D gene is TRBD1 (5 bases). V gave up 7 bases and J gave up 2 bases, with 11 bases separating them. This CDR3 comprises 13 residues. For the CDR3, the DNA is TGTGCCAGCACCATAAGGGGAAACTATGGCTACACCTTC. It encodes CASTIRGNYGYTF.

Worth noting for this clone: The same CDR3 can be traced to other DNA sequences in this sample. The chain joins TRBV2 to TRBJ2-1; D is unclear. Per the germline V gene, CDR1 is SNHLY and CDR2 is FYNNEI. The CDR3 consists of 13 residues. Trimming took 5 bases from V and 1 from J, leaving 6 bases between them. The CDR3, as DNA: TGTGCCAGCAGTCGCGGATCCTACAATGAGCAGTTCTTC. It encodes CASSRGSYNEQFF.

The gene calls are TRBV5-3 and TRBJ2-5, with D maybe TRBD1 (5 bases). TRBV5-3 is recorded as an ORF, its role being uncertain. This CDR3 region has 16 residues. Trimming took 3 bases from V and 5 from J, leaving 20 bases between them. CDR3 protein: CARSCRGRVLGETQYF. CDR3 DNA sequence: TGTGCCAGAAGCTGCCGAGGCAGGGTTTTGGGGGAGACCCAGTACTTC.

The gene calls are TRBV6-1 and TRBJ1-2; TRBD1 agrees at 7 bases. This CDR3 is 19 amino acids long. Germline CDR1 MNHNS, CDR2 SASEGT. V was clipped by 2 bases and J by 2 bases; unmatched bases: 17. The CDR3 nucleotides read TGTGCCAGCAGTGAAAGCGAGAATGAAGTGGGACAGAGAAACTATGGCTACACCTTC. It is translated as CASSESENEVGQRNYGYTF.

The chain employs TRBV3-1 (or the pseudogene TRBV3-2) and TRBJ2-2; D not resolved. Germline assignment: CDR1 LGHDT and CDR2 YNNKEL (reference sequence). The CDR3 consists of 14 residues. Trimming pared 4 bases from V and 4 bases from J, leaving 10 bases between. CDR3 loop: CASSLQLATGELFF. The DNA of the CDR3 is TGTGCCAGCAGCCTCCAGTTAGCCACCGGGGAGCTGTTTTTT.

The CDR3 loop is CASRQGWGTEAFF. The CDR3 DNA sequence: TGTGCCAGTAGACAGGGGTGGGGAACTGAAGCTTTCTTT. This chain connects TRBV19 to TRBJ1-1, with 7 bases aligning to TRBD1. This CDR3 spans 13 amino acids. The V gene's germline CDR1 is LNHDA and CDR2 SQIVND (reference sequence). J lost 5 bases, V lost 6 bases, and 6 bases had no gene match.

This sequence joins TRBV4-2 and TRBJ1-6; D call uncertain. This CDR3 has 16 residues. The germline V gene encodes CDR1 LGHNA and CDR2 YNFKEQ. The V end lost 0 bases, the J end lost 8 bases, and 14 bases lay between the germline ends. CDR3 bases: TGTGCCAGCAGCCAAGATAGTTCACCAATCTATTCACCCCTCCACTTT. As protein: CASSQDSSPIYSPLHF.

This clone was found once. The V gene is TRBV11-3, the J gene TRBJ2-2; TRBD2 matches at 11 bases. The germline V gene encodes CDR1 SGHNT and CDR2 YENEEA. Trimming cost V 1 base and J 6 bases; bases outside gene matches: 7. The CDR3 has 17 amino acids. The CDR3 spells CASSLGTSGRYPGELFF. CDR3 DNA: TGTGCCAGCAGCTTAGGTACTAGCGGGAGATACCCCGGGGAGCTGTTTTTT.

V and J are TRBV7-3 and TRBJ2-6; D remains unclear. V dropped 3 bases and J dropped 0 bases, with 6 bases sitting between them. There are 15 residues in the CDR3. Germline CDR1 SGHTA, CDR2 FQGTGA. The CDR3 spells CASSFGGSGANVLTF. The CDR3 bases are TGTGCCAGCAGCTTCGGCGGCTCTGGGGCCAACGTCCTGACTTTC.

This sequence joins TRBV6-6 and TRBJ2-3, with 13 bases identical to TRBD2. J gave up 6 bases and V 7 bases, and 4 bases lay outside the gene matches. CDR1 MNHNY and CDR2 SVGAGI come from the germline V gene (reference sequence). The length of the CDR3 is 14 residues. The CDR3, as DNA: TGTGCCAGCAATGGACTAGCGGGAGAGGATACGCAGTATTTT. Translation gives CASNGLAGEDTQYF.

This clone was seen only once. The chain uses TRBV20-1 and TRBJ1-2; D not resolved. The V gene lost 7 bases and the J gene lost 5 bases, with 11 bases spanning the gap. CDR1 DFQATT and CDR2 SNEGSKA come from the germline V gene (reference sequence). This CDR3 comprises 11 residues. CDR3 loop: CSGADKYGYTF. The DNA of the CDR3 is TGCAGTGGGGCCGACAAATATGGCTACACCTTC.

The V gene is TRBV7-3, the J gene TRBJ2-3; D not resolved. Germline assignment: CDR1 SGHTA and CDR2 FQGTGA. There are 17 residues in the CDR3. V was clipped by 4 bases and J by 2 bases, with 19 bases between them. In nucleotides, the CDR3 is TGTGCCAGCAGCTCACCCAAGGTGGGCAGGCCCACAGATACGCAGTATTTT. This codes for CASSSPKVGRPTDTQYF.

This clone was seen more than once but under ten times. In DNA, the CDR3 is TGTGCCTGGAGTGTAGGGGTGGGGGAGACCCAGTACTTC. This translates into CAWSVGVGETQYF. The J gene is TRBJ2-5, the V gene TRBV30; possibly TRBD1 for D (5 bases). The CDR3 runs to 13 residues. Germline-derived CDR1 and CDR2 are GTSNPN and SVGIG (reference sequence). Trimming stripped 0 bases from V and 5 bases from J, with 10 bases between. Drawing the rest from reference TRBV30 and TRBJ2-5, the complete variable domain is SQTIHQWPATLVQPVGSPLSLECTVEGTSNPNLYWYRQAAGRGLQLLFYSVGIGQISSEVPQNLSASRPQDRQFILSSKKLLLSDSGFYLCAWSVGVGETQYFGPGTRLLVL.

This sequence joins TRBV2 and TRBJ2-7; D unresolved. The V and J ends lost 5 bases and 3 bases respectively, with 5 bases between them. The CDR3 contains 11 residues. Per germline, CDR1 SNHLY and CDR2 FYNNEI. The DNA of the CDR3 is TGTGCCAGCAGTATTCTCTACGAGCAGTACTTC. This gives the protein CASSILYEQYF. Variable domain in full (rest from reference TRBV2 and TRBJ2-7): EPEVTQTPSHQVTQMGQEVILRCVPISNHLYFYWYRQILGQKVEFLVSFYNNEISEKSEIFDDQFSVERPDGSNFTLKIRSTKLEDSAMYFCASSILYEQYFGPGTRLTVT.

This clone was detected once. V and J are TRBV5-8 and TRBJ2-1; 12 bases align to TRBD2. The CDR3 spans 17 residues. The germline CDR1 and CDR2 sequences are SGHTS and YDEGEE. The V gene end was trimmed by 6 bases and the J gene end by 5 bases; junction bases not matched to a gene: 12. The CDR3 protein is CASNLGTSGFPHNEQFF. CDR3 in DNA: TGTGCCAGCAACCTAGGGACTAGCGGGTTCCCACACAATGAGCAGTTCTTC. The full variable domain, in which reference TRBV5-8 and TRBJ2-1 provide the parts outside the CDR3, is EAGVTQSPTHLIKTRGQQATLRCSPISGHTSVYWYQQALGLGLQFLLWYDEGEERNRGNFPPRFSGRQFPNYSSELNVNALELEDSALYLCASNLGTSGFPHNEQFFGPGTRLTVL.

V usage is TRBV2 and J usage is TRBJ1-5; D may be TRBD1 (6 bases). This CDR3 has 14 residues. Germline CDR1 is SNHLY and CDR2 is FYNNEI. Between the trimmed V and J ends, which lost 6 bases and 3 bases, there was a span of 12 bases. CDR3 sequence reads: CASRGNRVNQPQHF. The CDR3 DNA reads TGTGCCAGCAGGGGGAACAGGGTCAATCAGCCCCAGCATTTT.